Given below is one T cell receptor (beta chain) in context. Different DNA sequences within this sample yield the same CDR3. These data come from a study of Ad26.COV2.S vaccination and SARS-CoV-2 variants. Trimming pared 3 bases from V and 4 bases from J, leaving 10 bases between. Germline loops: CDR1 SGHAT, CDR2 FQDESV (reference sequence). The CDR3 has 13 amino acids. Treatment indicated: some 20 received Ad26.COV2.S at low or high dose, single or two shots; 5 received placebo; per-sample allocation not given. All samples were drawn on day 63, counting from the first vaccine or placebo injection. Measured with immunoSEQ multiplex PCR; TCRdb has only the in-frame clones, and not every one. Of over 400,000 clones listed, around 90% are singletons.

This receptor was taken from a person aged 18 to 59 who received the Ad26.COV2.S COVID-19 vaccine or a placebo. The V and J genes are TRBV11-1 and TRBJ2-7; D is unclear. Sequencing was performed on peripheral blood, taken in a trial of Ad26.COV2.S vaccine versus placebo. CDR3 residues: CASSLSLVYEQYF. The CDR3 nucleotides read TGTGCCAGCAGCTTGTCGCTAGTTTACGAGCAGTACTTC.